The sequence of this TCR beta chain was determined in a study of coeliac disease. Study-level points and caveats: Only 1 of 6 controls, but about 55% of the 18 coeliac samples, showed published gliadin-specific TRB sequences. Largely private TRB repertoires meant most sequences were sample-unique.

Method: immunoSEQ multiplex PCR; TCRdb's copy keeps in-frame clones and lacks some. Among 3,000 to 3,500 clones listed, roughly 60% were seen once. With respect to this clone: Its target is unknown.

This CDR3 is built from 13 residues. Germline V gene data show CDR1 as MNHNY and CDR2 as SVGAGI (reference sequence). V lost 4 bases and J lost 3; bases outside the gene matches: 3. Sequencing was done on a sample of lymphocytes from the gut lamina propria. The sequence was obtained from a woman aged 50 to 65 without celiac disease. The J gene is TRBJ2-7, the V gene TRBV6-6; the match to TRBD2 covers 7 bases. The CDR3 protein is CASSSSGGYEQYF. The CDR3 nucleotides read TGTGCCAGCAGTTCATCGGGGGGCTACGAGCAGTACTTC.